Listed here are 30 T cell receptor beta chains from one sample, sequenced in a study of blood T cell repertoires in COVID-19. Sequencing used immunoSEQ multiplex PCR; TCRdb keeps in-frame clones, though not all of them. This table holds some 69,000 clones, approximately 80% found once. Sequencing was done on a sample of peripheral blood. These receptor sequences come from an elderly man with active or convalescent COVID-19.

The chain combines TRBV5-1 with TRBJ2-1; a weak D match, TRBD1 (6 bases). This CDR3 has 14 amino acids. V lost 2 bases and J lost 7, with 13 bases in between. Germline CDR1 reads SGHRS; CDR2 reads YFSETQ. As DNA, the CDR3 is TGCGCCAGCAGCTTAGGCCAGGGGTCTAATGAGCAGTTCTTC. Residues: CASSLGQGSNEQFF.

The chain carries TRBV6-6 and TRBJ2-1; D call uncertain. V lost 8 bases, J lost 8 bases, and 7 bases lay in between. The germline CDR1 and CDR2 sequences are MNHNY and SVGAGI (reference sequence). CDR3 length equals 10 residues. The CDR3 region has the DNA TGTGCCAGCGTCGGTGATGAGCAGTTCTTC. Protein sequence: CASVGDEQFF.

The chain recombines TRBV18 with TRBJ1-1; weak D call: TRBD1 (6 bases). V was clipped by 4 bases and J by 4 bases, with 13 bases between them. Germline V CDR1 and CDR2: KGHSH, LQKENI. The CDR3 has 14 amino acids. As DNA, the CDR3 is TGTGCCAGCTCACAACAGGGAAGGACCACTGAAGCTTTCTTT. This translates into CASSQQGRTTEAFF.

This clone has just a few counts. The chain uses TRBV5-1 and TRBJ2-2, with TRBD2 as a possible D gene (6 bases). Looked up from germline, CDR1 is SGHRS and CDR2 is YFSETQ. Trimming pared 4 bases from V and 0 bases from J, leaving 10 bases between. CDR3 length equals 15 residues. The CDR3 nucleotides read TGCGCCAGCAGCCAGGGACTGGCGAACACCGGGGAGCTGTTTTTT. Translation gives CASSQGLANTGELFF.

The V call is TRBV7-8, the J call TRBJ1-6; tentative D call: TRBD1 (5 bases). The CDR3 runs to 20 residues. Germline V gives CDR1 SGHVS, CDR2 FQNEAQ. V lost 0 bases and J lost 0, with 18 bases in between. The CDR3 protein is CASSLALIGGGSSYNSPLHF. As DNA, the CDR3 is TGTGCCAGCAGCTTAGCCCTGATCGGGGGGGGGAGCTCCTATAATTCACCCCTCCACTTT.

This clone showed up just once. The V and J genes are TRBV13 and TRBJ2-7; 7 bases match TRBD1. CDR1 PRHDT and CDR2 FYEKMQ come from the germline V gene (reference sequence). The CDR3 consists of 14 residues. V trimming: 2 bases; J trimming: 0 bases; junction bases outside the gene matches: 1. As DNA, the CDR3 is TGTGCCAGCAGCTTATGGGACAGCTCCTACGAGCAGTACTTC. This gives the protein CASSLWDSSYEQYF.

The V and J genes are TRBV5-5 and TRBJ2-5; 11 nucleotides align to TRBD2. From germline, CDR1 is SGHKS and CDR2 YYEKEE (reference sequence). V shed 0 bases and J 5 bases; nucleotides not matched to a gene: 3. The CDR3 totals 15 residues. In DNA form, the CDR3 reads TGTGCCAGCAGCTTGGGACTAGCGGGACACGAGACCCAGTACTTC. Translated, it gives CASSLGLAGHETQYF.

V gene TRBV3-1 (or the pseudogene TRBV3-2) combines with J gene TRBJ2-2; 7 bases are a match to TRBD1. This CDR3 is 16 amino acids long. V lost 0 bases and J lost 8; bases outside the gene matches: 9. CDR1 and CDR2 (germline): LGHDT, YNNKEL (reference sequence). The CDR3 DNA sequence: TGTGCCAGCAGCCAAGAAGGGGCAGGGGGAAGGGGGGAGCTGTTTTTT. This codes for CASSQEGAGGRGELFF.

V is TRBV4-1 and J is TRBJ2-7, with D possibly matching TRBD1 (7 bases). V gave up 1 base and J gave up 1 base, with 20 bases separating them. CDR3 size: 18 residues. In germline, CDR1 is MGHRA, CDR2 YSYEKL. As DNA, the CDR3 is TGCGCCAGCAGCCAAGTCTCACTCGTCCCAGGGGGGTCCTACGAGCAGTACTTC. Its protein is CASSQVSLVPGGSYEQYF.

Remarks on this clone: Other DNA variants within this sample encode the same CDR3. This chain links TRBV2 with TRBJ1-2; D is unclear. From germline, CDR1 is SNHLY and CDR2 FYNNEI. The germline V and J ends were trimmed by 6 bases and 1 base, with 6 bases remaining between them. The CDR3 is 12 residues long. The CDR3, as DNA: TGTGCCAGCAGCGGAGTTAACTATGGCTACACCTTC. Protein product: CASSGVNYGYTF.

J is TRBJ1-6 and V is TRBV18, with D unresolved. Germline V gene data show CDR1 as KGHSH and CDR2 as LQKENI. V was pared by 8 bases and J by 7 bases, with 12 bases between. There are 13 residues in the CDR3. CDR3 DNA sequence: TGTGCCAGCCGACGGGATGGGAATTCACCCCTCCACTTT. Its protein is CASRRDGNSPLHF.

The chain recombines TRBV7-7 with TRBJ2-5; TRBD1 matches 8 bases. With 0 bases clipped from V and 5 bases from J, the junction kept 5 bases outside the gene matches. This CDR3 region has 15 residues. Germline lookup yields CDR1 SSHAT and CDR2 FNYEAQ (reference sequence). DNA of the CDR3: TGTGCCAGCAGCTTAGCGACAGGGGTAGGGGAGACCCAGTACTTC. Amino acids: CASSLATGVGETQYF.

This chain connects TRBV12-3 or TRBV12-4 to TRBJ1-2; TRBD1 aligns across 7 bases. V was pared by 5 bases and J by 2 bases, with 2 bases of the junction left unmatched. CDR3 length: 13 amino acids. CDR3 loop: CASSPQGNYGYTF. The CDR3 DNA reads TGTGCCAGCAGTCCACAGGGGAACTATGGCTACACCTTC.

In this sample, this clone turned up a few times. The chain has TRBV6-2 or TRBV6-3 and TRBJ2-7; D perhaps matches TRBD2 (7 bases). Germline V gives CDR1 MNHEY, CDR2 SVGEGT. CDR3 length equals 13 residues. V lost 5 bases and J lost 4, with 12 bases in between. CDR3 loop: CASSASGTYEQYF. The DNA of the CDR3 is TGTGCCAGCAGTGCCAGCGGGACATACGAGCAGTACTTC.

This rearrangement joins TRBV30 to TRBJ1-1; 9 positions agree with TRBD1. Germline loops: CDR1 GTSNPN, CDR2 SVGIG (reference sequence). This CDR3 is built from 13 residues. V trimming: 3 bases; J trimming: 11 bases; junction bases outside the gene matches: 10. The CDR3 DNA reads TGTGCCTGGAGGAGAACAGGGGGCGAGGGGGCTTTCTTT. Protein: CAWRRTGGEGAFF. Full variable domain (missing parts from reference TRBV30 and TRBJ1-1): SQTIHQWPATLVQPVGSPLSLECTVEGTSNPNLYWYRQAAGRGLQLLFYSVGIGQISSEVPQNLSASRPQDRQFILSSKKLLLSDSGFYLCAWRRTGGEGAFFGQGTRLTVV.

The chain uses TRBV11-2 and TRBJ2-7; a weak D match, TRBD1 (7 bases). Germline V gene lookup returns CDR1 SGHAT and CDR2 FQNNGV. CDR3 length: 14 amino acids. Trimming stripped 5 bases from V and 5 bases from J, with 16 bases between. CDR3 in amino acids: CASSPLEGADEQYF. The CDR3 DNA is TGTGCCAGCAGCCCGCTGGAGGGGGCCGACGAGCAGTACTTC.

The V and J genes are TRBV25-1 and TRBJ2-1; 10 nucleotides line up with TRBD2. The CDR3 covers 14 residues. Trimming at V came to 4 bases and at J to 9 bases, leaving 6 bases not matched to a gene. Germline V gene lookup returns CDR1 MGHDK and CDR2 SYGVNS. Here the CDR3 reads CASSGRLAGGEQFF. DNA of the CDR3: TGTGCCAGCAGTGGTCGACTAGCGGGTGGTGAGCAGTTCTTC. Combining the CDR3 with reference TRBV25-1 and TRBJ2-1 gives the whole variable domain EADIYQTPRYLVIGTGKKITLECSQTMGHDKMYWYQQDPGMELHLIHYSYGVNSTEKGDLSSESTVSRIRTEHFPLTLESARPSHTSQYLCASSGRLAGGEQFFGPGTRLTVL.

The J gene is TRBJ1-5, the V gene TRBV5-6; D ambiguous. The V and J ends lost 3 bases and 7 bases respectively, with 11 bases between them. This CDR3 spans 13 amino acids. Germline CDR1 and CDR2: SGHDT and YYEEEE. This chain's CDR3 is CASSSYPGQPQHF. The DNA for the CDR3 is TGTGCCAGCAGCTCTTATCCCGGGCAGCCCCAGCATTTT.

The CDR3: CASMNSNEQYF. The CDR3 DNA sequence: TGTGCCAGCATGAATTCTAACGAGCAGTACTTC. V usage is TRBV27 and J usage is TRBJ2-7, with D unclear. There are 11 residues in the CDR3. Germline lookup yields CDR1 MNHEY and CDR2 SMNVEV (reference sequence). The ends were cut back, 7 bases at V and 5 bases at J, with 9 bases in the middle.

The V gene is TRBV3-1 (or the pseudogene TRBV3-2), the J gene TRBJ1-2, with 9 bases fitting TRBD1. Trimming at V came to 0 bases and at J to 4 bases, leaving 15 bases not matched to a gene. Per the germline V gene, CDR1 is LGHDT and CDR2 is YNNKEL (reference sequence). CDR3 length equals 19 residues. CDR3 nucleotides: TGTGCCAGCAGCCAAGATGGTAGGACAGGGGATTCAGGGCGCTATGGCTACACCTTC. The encoded protein is CASSQDGRTGDSGRYGYTF.

The rearrangement uses TRBV7-2 and TRBJ2-7, with D unclear. The CDR3 contains 13 residues. The V end was cut by 3 bases, the J end by 3 bases, with 9 bases between. CDR1 and CDR2 from the germline V gene are SGHTA and FQGNSA. CDR3 bases: TGTGCCAGCAGCTTTGAACAGAACTACGAGCAGTACTTC. Translation gives CASSFEQNYEQYF.

The chain combines TRBV6-5 with TRBJ2-1; TRBD2 might be the D (5 bases). CDR3 length equals 16 residues. The V and J ends lost 0 bases and 1 base respectively, with 10 bases between them. From germline, CDR1 is MNHEY and CDR2 SVGAGI. CDR3 sequence: CASSYSPSSSYNEQFF. CDR3 DNA sequence: TGTGCCAGCAGTTACTCGCCTAGCAGTTCCTACAATGAGCAGTTCTTC.

The V call is TRBV21-1, the J call TRBJ2-7; the tabulated D call, TRBD2, remains unverified against the DNA. TRBV21-1 is a pseudogene. This CDR3 region has 11 residues. The CDR3 nucleotides are TGTGCCAATAGGCGGTTGGACGAGCAGTACTTC. Protein product: CANRRLDEQYF.

The V call is TRBV27, the J call TRBJ2-2; weak D call: TRBD1 (6 bases). The CDR3 runs to 15 residues. Germline V gene data show CDR1 as MNHEY and CDR2 as SMNVEV (reference sequence). The V end was cut by 5 bases, the J end by 4 bases, with 14 bases between. The CDR3 region is CASSPQGFSTGELFF. Written as DNA, the CDR3 is TGTGCCAGCAGTCCCCAGGGGTTCAGCACCGGGGAGCTGTTTTTT.

CDR3 DNA: TGTGCCAGCAGCAATTTACCCCGGGGAGAGACCCAGTACTTC. This codes for CASSNLPRGETQYF. The chain joins TRBV6-2 or TRBV6-3 to TRBJ2-5, with TRBD2 as a possible D gene (5 bases). The V end lost 6 bases, the J end lost 4 bases, and 15 bases lay between the germline ends. CDR1 MNHEY and CDR2 SVGEGT come from the germline V gene. This CDR3 has 14 residues.

The rearrangement joins TRBV5-1 to TRBJ1-1; D remains unclear. The CDR3 runs 13 residues. The germline CDR1 and CDR2 sequences are SGHRS and YFSETQ. V lost 7 bases, J lost 0 bases, and 10 bases lay in between. Here the CDR3 DNA reads TGCGCCAGCCGGCAGGTTGTGAACACTGAAGCTTTCTTT. It translates to CASRQVVNTEAFF.

The chain links TRBV29-1 to TRBJ1-2, with D perhaps matching TRBD1 (6 bases). Germline loops: CDR1 SQVTM, CDR2 ANQGSEA. V lost 6 bases, J lost 0 bases, and 20 bases lay in between. The CDR3 has 16 residues. The CDR3 nucleotides read TGCAGCGTCGTCCCCCCAGGACAGCAAGCTAACTATGGCTACACCTTC. Translating gives CSVVPPGQQANYGYTF.

This clone was detected once. This sequence joins TRBV10-2 and TRBJ2-7, with 9 bases aligning to TRBD1. This CDR3 comprises 15 residues. The V gene end was trimmed by 7 bases and the J gene end by 0 bases; junction bases not matched to a gene: 7. From germline, CDR1 is WSHSY and CDR2 SAAADI. CDR3 amino acids: CASTSGQGRSYEQYF. The CDR3 DNA is TGCGCCAGCACTTCGGGACAGGGCCGCTCCTACGAGCAGTACTTC.

The chain joins TRBV5-1 to TRBJ1-4; 7 bases match TRBD1. The CDR3 has 19 amino acids. Trimming took 2 bases from V and 8 from J; bases not matched to a gene: 21. Germline V lookup: CDR1 SGHRS, CDR2 YFSETQ. CDR3 sequence (DNA): TGCGCCAGCAGCTTCGCCAGGGACAGCTTTGACCAAGTGGGCGAAAAACTGTTTTTT. It codes for CASSFARDSFDQVGEKLFF.

This sequence joins TRBV6-5 and TRBJ2-2; TRBD2 is a possible D gene (6 bases). V shed 6 bases and J shed 5 bases, with 13 bases lying between them. CDR3 length equals 14 residues. Germline V lookup: CDR1 MNHEY, CDR2 SVGAGI. The CDR3 DNA is TGTGCCAGCAGCGATTCGGGGGTTACCGGGGAGCTGTTTTTT. This gives the protein CASSDSGVTGELFF.